These T cell receptor beta chains were read from a single sample in a study of a mutant IDH1 vaccine in newly diagnosed glioma. Their target antigens are unknown. Profiling relied on immunoSEQ multiplex PCR, and the TCRdb table lists in-frame clones only, not all of them. In the table there are about 20,000 clones, roughly 82% of which are singletons. This material consisted of PBMCs, taken from a glioma patient whose treatment included an IDH1 peptide vaccine. The receptors here all came from a man aged 30 to 45 with glioma. CDR3s include the opening cysteine and the closing phenylalanine or tryptophan. The D gene is left open where the match is weak. The size entry is marked missing in some rows and otherwise reads once, few, many or a size class.

j_call: TRBJ1-2
v_call: TRBV25-1
d_call: TRBD1
clone_size: NA
cdr3_nt: TGTGCCAGCAGTGACATTCCCTCGGACAGGCCCGAGAATGGCTACACCTTC
cdr3_aa: CASSDIPSDRPENGYTF

j_call: TRBJ1-2
v_call: TRBV5-4
d_call: TRBD1
clone_size: once
cdr3_nt: TGTGCCAGCAGCCGTCCGGGACAGACTAACTATGGCTACACCTTC
cdr3_aa: CASSRPGQTNYGYTF

j_call: TRBJ2-3
v_call: TRBV6-5
d_call: NA
clone_size: NA
cdr3_nt: TGTGCCAGCAGTTCCCGGACGGCTTTCACAGATACGCAGTATTTT
cdr3_aa: CASSSRTAFTDTQYF

j_call: TRBJ2-2
v_call: TRBV7-9
d_call: TRBD2
clone_size: NA
cdr3_nt: TGTGCCAGCAGCTTTACGGGGCTAGCGGGAGTGTGGCCCGGGGAGCTGTTTTTT
cdr3_aa: CASSFTGLAGVWPGELFF

j_call: TRBJ2-7
v_call: TRBV28
d_call: NA
clone_size: NA
cdr3_nt: TGTGCCAGCAGTCGCTACGAGCAGTACTTC
cdr3_aa: CASSRYEQYF

j_call: TRBJ1-6
v_call: TRBV6-1
d_call: NA
clone_size: NA
cdr3_nt: TGTGCCAGCAGTGCGATAGGGGCCTATAATTCACCCCTCCACTTT
cdr3_aa: CASSAIGAYNSPLHF

j_call: TRBJ2-1
v_call: TRBV2
d_call: TRBD2
clone_size: NA
cdr3_nt: TGTGCCAGCAGTGACGGACTAGCGCCCTGGGGGGAGCAGTTCTTC
cdr3_aa: CASSDGLAPWGEQFF

j_call: TRBJ2-1
v_call: TRBV7-8
d_call: NA
clone_size: NA
cdr3_nt: TGTGCCAGCAGCAAGGGCCCCAATGAGCAGTTCTTC
cdr3_aa: CASSKGPNEQFF

j_call: TRBJ2-3
v_call: TRBV14
d_call: NA
clone_size: NA
cdr3_nt: TGTGCCAGCAGCCAAGGGGATACGCAGTATTTT
cdr3_aa: CASSQGDTQYF

j_call: TRBJ2-5
v_call: TRBV13
d_call: NA
clone_size: NA
cdr3_nt: TGTGCCAGCAGCGAGACTATAGGCCAAGAGACCCAGTACTTC
cdr3_aa: CASSETIGQETQYF

j_call: TRBJ2-1
v_call: TRBV30
d_call: TRBD2
clone_size: NA
cdr3_nt: TGTGCCTGGATTCGACCCGGACTAGCGACTACCAATGAGCAGTTCTTC
cdr3_aa: CAWIRPGLATTNEQFF

j_call: TRBJ2-7
v_call: TRBV30
d_call: TRBD1
clone_size: NA
cdr3_nt: TGTGCCTGGAGTGGGACAGGCGGTGAGCAGTACTTC
cdr3_aa: CAWSGTGGEQYF

j_call: TRBJ2-5
v_call: TRBV27
d_call: TRBD1
clone_size: NA
cdr3_nt: TGTGCCAGCAGTTTAGACGGACTCTCAGGGGGCAGAGAGACCCAGTACTTC
cdr3_aa: CASSLDGLSGGRETQYF

j_call: TRBJ2-4
v_call: TRBV5-5
d_call: NA
clone_size: NA
cdr3_nt: TGTGCCAGCAGCCTGGGGGACTTCCAGTACTTC
cdr3_aa: CASSLGDFQYF

j_call: TRBJ2-2
v_call: TRBV5-1
d_call: NA
clone_size: NA
cdr3_nt: TGCGCCAGCAGCTTGGAACCAGGGCTGGCCGGGGAGCTGTTTTTT
cdr3_aa: CASSLEPGLAGELFF

j_call: TRBJ2-5
v_call: TRBV2
d_call: NA
clone_size: few
cdr3_nt: TGTGCCAGCGGGGCTAGCACGGACCTAGAGACCCAGTACTTC
cdr3_aa: CASGASTDLETQYF

j_call: TRBJ1-1
v_call: TRBV4-1
d_call: NA
clone_size: few
cdr3_nt: TGCGCCAGCAGCCACCGTGCTTTGAACACTGAAGCTTTCTTT
cdr3_aa: CASSHRALNTEAFF